This T cell receptor (beta chain) comes out of a study of blood T cell repertoires in COVID-19. Repertoires were generated with immunoSEQ multiplex PCR, while TCRdb's copy carries only in-frame clones and drops some. The table records 150,000 to 200,000 clones, approximately 80% of them present only once. This CDR3 spans 18 amino acids. The germline V gene encodes CDR1 KGHSH and CDR2 LQKENI. The ends were cut back, 0 bases at V and 2 bases at J, with 14 bases in the middle. The TCR sequence derives from a human donor in a cohort sampled during active COVID-19. The J gene is TRBJ2-6, the V gene TRBV18, with a tentative D call TRBD1 (6 bases). Sequenced material: peripheral blood. This CDR3 is CASSPPGLTGTGANVLTF. The DNA of the CDR3 is TGTGCCAGCTCACCACCGGGCCTCACAGGGACTGGGGCCAACGTCCTGACTTTC.